Below are 25 T cell receptor beta chains sequenced from a single sample in a study of T cells of healthy individuals. TCRdb independently ran MiXCR on the 5' RACE reads; one entry per CDR3 protein. The table records nearly 100,000 distinct CDR3 sequences, roughly a sixth of them present only once. The receptors were sampled from a human donor in good health.

V and J are TRBV2 and TRBJ2-1; D is uncertain. There are 11 residues in the CDR3. Trimming cost V 6 bases and J 3 bases, with 3 bases left between them. The V gene's germline CDR1 is SNHLY and CDR2 FYNNEI. The CDR3 region has the DNA TGTGCCAGCAGGAACTACAATGAGCAGTTCTTC. Translating gives CASRNYNEQFF.

The CDR3 sequence is CASSIRPDGANVLTF. Written as DNA, the CDR3 is TGTGCCAGTAGTATCAGACCGGATGGGGCCAACGTCCTGACTTTC. The chain carries TRBV19 and TRBJ2-6; D is undetermined. In germline, CDR1 is LNHDA, CDR2 SQIVND (reference sequence). The germline V and J ends were trimmed by 3 bases and 3 bases, with 9 bases remaining between them. The CDR3 covers 15 residues. Supplemented by reference TRBV19 and TRBJ2-6, the full variable domain reads DGGITQSPKYLFRKEGQNVTLSCEQNLNHDAMYWYRQDPGQGLRLIYYSQIVNDFQKGDIAEGYSVSREKKESFPLTVTSAQKNPTAFYLCASSIRPDGANVLTFGAGSRLTVL.

The chain has TRBV14 and TRBJ2-1, with 8 bases fitting TRBD2. CDR3 length equals 19 residues. J lost 1 base, V lost 1 base, and 12 bases had no gene match. The V gene's germline CDR1 is SGHDN and CDR2 FVKESK. The CDR3 DNA sequence: TGTGCCAGCAGCCAAGGGGGTTTCACTAGCGGAAAGTCCTACAATGAGCAGTTCTTC. This gives the protein CASSQGGFTSGKSYNEQFF.

This clonotype occurred a few times. The chain links TRBV6-2 or TRBV6-3 to TRBJ2-7; D gene ambiguous. This CDR3 has 12 residues. Germline V CDR1 and CDR2: MNHEY, SVGEGT. V was shortened by 4 bases and J by 5 bases, with 9 bases between the two germline ends. CDR3 in amino acids: CASSWAGHEQYF. DNA of the CDR3: TGTGCCAGCAGTTGGGCCGGCCACGAGCAGTACTTC.

This clonotype occurred many times. The chain uses TRBV10-3 and TRBJ1-1, with 7 bases fitting TRBD1. Germline V gives CDR1 ENHRY, CDR2 SYGVKD. The CDR3 runs 16 residues. The ends lost 4 bases at V and 0 bases at J; junction bases unmatched: 8. This CDR3 is CAISGGPDRLNTEAFF. The CDR3 DNA sequence: TGTGCCATCAGTGGTGGACCGGACAGGTTGAACACTGAAGCTTTCTTT.

The CDR3 DNA reads as TGTGCCAGCAGTTACAGACGGGCAACTGAAGCTTTCTTT. This sequence encodes CASSYRRATEAFF. The chain combines TRBV6-2 or TRBV6-3 with TRBJ1-1; D not certain. V lost 2 bases and J lost 5, with 9 bases in between. Per germline, CDR1 MNHEY and CDR2 SVGEGT. This CDR3 is 13 amino acids long.

This clonotype was observed many times. The gene calls are TRBV20-1 and TRBJ1-5, with D perhaps TRBD1 (5 bases). Trimming shortened V by 2 bases and J by 6 bases, and 14 bases separated the two germline ends. Germline V gene data show CDR1 as DFQATT and CDR2 as SNEGSKA (reference sequence). The CDR3 covers 14 residues. CDR3 coding DNA: TGCAGTGCTAGAACATCCGGGACTCTTCAGCCCCAGCATTTT. Residues: CSARTSGTLQPQHF.

The chain recombines TRBV5-1 with TRBJ2-3; 14 bases align to TRBD2. The CDR3 is 14 residues long. Germline loops: CDR1 SGHRS, CDR2 YFSETQ. The V and J ends lost 5 bases and 4 bases, in that order; junction bases with no gene match: 0. CDR3 region: CASRTSGGADTQYF. The DNA for the CDR3 is TGCGCCAGCAGGACTAGCGGGGGGGCAGATACGCAGTATTTT.

This chain links TRBV9 with TRBJ2-7, with 8 positions matching TRBD2. The germline V gene encodes CDR1 SGDLS and CDR2 YYNGEE. This CDR3 is built from 14 residues. V dropped 4 bases and J dropped 3; count of bases not matched to a gene: 6. CDR3 bases: TGTGCCAGCAGCAAGACTAGCGCGAACTACGAGCAGTACTTC. Protein product: CASSKTSANYEQYF.

The count of this clonotype is one. The chain joins TRBV6-5 to TRBJ1-1; D is perhaps TRBD1 (6 bases). There are 14 residues in the CDR3. CDR1 is MNHEY and CDR2 is SVGAGI in the germline V gene. The germline V and J ends were trimmed by 6 bases and 6 bases, with 17 bases remaining between them. The CDR3 nucleotides read TGTGCCAGCAGCTTACAGGGAATTCTTCCTGAAGCTTTCTTT. Its translation is CASSLQGILPEAFF.

This clonotype was picked up many times. The chain joins TRBV6-2 or TRBV6-3 to TRBJ2-5; unclear D gene. The germline V gene encodes CDR1 MNHEY and CDR2 SVGEGT. The CDR3 extends over 13 amino acids. Deletions cut 6 bases from V and 2 bases from J, with 10 bases between. The CDR3 DNA follows: TGTGCCAGCAGCTACCGACATCAAGAGACCCAGTACTTC. Its protein is CASSYRHQETQYF.

This clonotype occurred a few times. The V gene is TRBV10-2, the J gene TRBJ2-3, with D unclear. Germline V gives CDR1 WSHSY, CDR2 SAAADI. CDR3 length: 14 amino acids. Trimming removed 5 bases from V and 3 bases from J, with 12 bases in between. The CDR3 coding sequence is TGCGCCAGCAGTCCCTTGACTGTTACAGATACGCAGTATTTT. It codes for CASSPLTVTDTQYF.

This clonotype was seen a few times. V is TRBV6-2 or TRBV6-3 and J is TRBJ1-5; weak D call: TRBD1 (5 bases). Deletions cut 5 bases from V and 0 bases from J, with 8 bases between. The CDR3 consists of 14 residues. The germline V gene has CDR1 MNHEY and CDR2 SVGEGT. CDR3 region: CASSRDGSNQPQHF. The CDR3 nucleotides read TGTGCCAGCAGTCGGGACGGTAGCAATCAGCCCCAGCATTTT.

This clonotype occurred a few times. The genes are TRBV3-1 and TRBJ2-1; 11 nucleotides align to TRBD2. Germline loops: CDR1 LGHDT, CDR2 YNNKEL (reference sequence). V trimming: 0 bases; J trimming: 8 bases; junction bases outside the gene matches: 12. This CDR3 is 18 amino acids long. The CDR3: CASSQDGDSGGAFYEQFF. The CDR3 coding sequence is TGTGCCAGCAGCCAAGACGGAGATAGCGGGGGGGCATTTTATGAGCAGTTCTTC.

CDR3 sequence reads: CASRSSGSLREQYF. The CDR3 nucleotides are TGTGCCAGCAGAAGTAGCGGGAGTCTGAGGGAGCAGTACTTC. This rearrangement joins TRBV6-2 or TRBV6-3 to TRBJ2-7, with TRBD2 matching 9 bases. V gave up 6 bases and J gave up 7 bases; unmatched junction bases: 10. This CDR3 contains 14 residues. In germline, CDR1 is MNHEY, CDR2 SVGEGT.

There are a few counts of this clonotype. This rearrangement joins TRBV7-2 to TRBJ2-5; the D is unclear. This CDR3 has 14 residues. The germline CDR1 and CDR2 sequences are SGHTA and FQGNSA. With 6 bases removed from V and 7 bases from J, the gap between germline ends came to 18 bases. The CDR3 reads CASSLDGPRGTQYF. The CDR3 DNA is TGTGCCAGCAGTCTGGATGGGCCACGAGGGACCCAGTACTTC. Full variable domain (rest looked up from reference TRBV7-2 and TRBJ2-5): GAGVSQSPSNKVTEKGKDVELRCDPISGHTALYWYRQSLGQGLEFLIYFQGNSAPDKSGLPSDRFSAERTGGSVSTLTIQRTQQEDSAVYLCASSLDGPRGTQYFGPGTRLLVL.

The J gene is TRBJ1-6, the V gene TRBV4-3; TRBD1 matches 8 bases. Germline assignment: CDR1 LGHNA and CDR2 YSLEER. V trimming: 7 bases; J trimming: 6 bases; junction bases outside the gene matches: 11. CDR3 length: 16 amino acids. CDR3 in amino acids: CASTLGVGQGNSPLHF. The DNA of the CDR3 is TGCGCCAGCACTTTAGGCGTAGGACAGGGTAATTCACCCCTCCACTTT.

In this sample, this clonotype turned up many times. The CDR3 bases are TGTGCCAGCAGTTTATCCGGGGCCGGAGATTCACCCCTCCACTTT. Translating it yields CASSLSGAGDSPLHF. The chain is built from TRBV6-5 and TRBJ1-6, with D perhaps matching TRBD1 (5 bases). V lost 4 bases to trimming and J lost 8 bases, with 15 bases between them. CDR1 and CDR2 from the germline V gene are MNHEY and SVGAGI. The CDR3 consists of 15 residues.

In this sample, this clonotype turned up a few times. V is TRBV4-3 and J is TRBJ2-1; tentative D call: TRBD1 (6 bases). The V gene lost 6 bases and the J gene lost 4 bases, with 7 bases spanning the gap. Germline V gene sequence: CDR1 LGHNA, CDR2 YSLEER. This CDR3 has 12 amino acids. CDR3: CASSTGYNEQFF. In DNA form, the CDR3 reads TGCGCCAGCAGTACAGGGTACAATGAGCAGTTCTTC.

This clonotype occurred a few times. The chain links TRBV7-2 to TRBJ2-1; D is unclear. The germline V and J ends were trimmed by 5 bases and 0 bases, with 5 bases remaining between them. Per the germline V gene, CDR1 is SGHTA and CDR2 is FQGNSA. The CDR3 runs to 13 residues. The DNA of the CDR3 is TGTGCCAGCAGCCCCGGCTCCTACAATGAGCAGTTCTTC. It codes for CASSPGSYNEQFF.

This clonotype has at least ten counts. CDR3 DNA: TGTGCCATCAGTGAGTCGGTCAATCCGGCAGATACGCAGTATTTT. Translation: CAISESVNPADTQYF. The chain carries TRBV10-3 and TRBJ2-3; D not resolved. This CDR3 region has 15 residues. Germline V gene data show CDR1 as ENHRY and CDR2 as SYGVKD. V lost 0 bases and J 4 bases, leaving 11 bases between the germline ends.

At least ten counts were recorded for this clonotype. CDR3 DNA: TGTGCCAGCAGTGAGTCTCGCTCAACCGGGGAGCTGTTTTTT. Translated: CASSESRSTGELFF. The rearrangement joins TRBV2 to TRBJ2-2, with D uncertain. CDR1 and CDR2 from the germline V gene are SNHLY and FYNNEI. The V end lost 3 bases, the J end lost 5 bases, and 10 bases lay between the germline ends. CDR3 length: 14 residues.

In this sample, this clonotype turned up many times. This chain joins TRBV20-1 and TRBJ2-7; D perhaps matches TRBD2 (5 bases). Germline CDR1 DFQATT, CDR2 SNEGSKA (reference sequence). CDR3 length equals 13 residues. The germline V and J ends were trimmed by 6 bases and 6 bases, with 18 bases remaining between them. CDR3 protein: CSAAGSGLSEQYF. For the CDR3, the DNA is TGCAGTGCCGCGGGCTCCGGTTTGTCCGAGCAGTACTTC.

The J gene is TRBJ1-1, the V gene TRBV29-1; 7 bases map to TRBD1. The CDR3 is 12 amino acids. V gave up 7 bases and J gave up 2 bases; unmatched junction bases: 4. From germline, CDR1 is SQVTM and CDR2 ANQGSEA. CDR3 loop: CSGRGLNTEAFF. The CDR3 region has the DNA TGCAGCGGGAGGGGGCTAAACACTGAAGCTTTCTTT.

This clonotype came up many times. The chain has TRBV7-2 and TRBJ2-7; D not certain. V was shortened by 5 bases and J by 0 bases, with 5 bases between the two germline ends. This CDR3 contains 12 residues. The germline CDR1 and CDR2 sequences are SGHTA and FQGNSA. CDR3 in DNA: TGTGCCAGCAGCCCCACCTCCTACGAGCAGTACTTC. The encoded protein is CASSPTSYEQYF.